Below, 30 T cell receptor beta chains from the same sample are listed, as sequenced in a study of T cells in Graves' hyperthyroidism and ophthalmopathy. Template material for amplifying TCR beta CDR3 regions consisted of RNA transcripts. RT-PCR in the first round (using the HTBI primer set) targeted the TCR CDR3. Via MiXCR, TCRdb re-called the multiplex PCR reads, giving one row per CDR3 protein. The data contain over 500,000 distinct CDR3 sequences, 14% of them singletons. The sequenced sample was blood. The source of these receptors is a woman between 40 and 50 years old with Graves' hyperthyroidism.

In its sample, this clonotype was seen many times. The chain employs TRBV2 and TRBJ2-1; 8 bases map to TRBD1. V was clipped by 3 bases and J by 5 bases; unmatched bases: 6. The CDR3 is 15 amino acids. CDR1 is SNHLY and CDR2 is FYNNEI in the germline V gene. The chain's CDR3 is CASSEGQGAHNEQFF. In DNA, the CDR3 is TGTGCCAGCAGTGAGGGCCAGGGGGCACACAATGAGCAGTTCTTC.

The gene calls are TRBV7-2 and TRBJ2-1; D unclear. V was cut by 4 bases and J by 6 bases, with 10 bases left in between. CDR3 length equals 13 residues. Germline CDR1 reads SGHTA; CDR2 reads FQGNSA. CDR3 in DNA: TGTGCCAGCAGCTGGGGAATCGGCAATGAGCAGTTCTTC. Translating it yields CASSWGIGNEQFF.

In this sample, this clonotype turned up many times. The J gene is TRBJ2-7, the V gene TRBV20-1; the match to TRBD1 covers 7 bases. The CDR3 sequence is 13 residues long. CDR1 and CDR2 from the germline V gene are DFQATT and SNEGSKA (reference sequence). The V and J ends lost 6 bases and 2 bases, in that order; junction bases with no gene match: 7. The CDR3 DNA sequence: TGCAGTGCGGATGGGACAGACGCCTACGAGCAGTACTTC. This translates into CSADGTDAYEQYF.

This clonotype was seen many times. This sequence joins TRBV29-1 and TRBJ2-5; the match to TRBD2 covers 10 bases. In germline, CDR1 is SQVTM, CDR2 ANQGSEA. The CDR3 is 16 residues long. V lost 7 bases to trimming and J lost 5 bases; unmatched junction nucleotides: 16. The CDR3 loop reads CSGAGEREGLRETQYF. For the CDR3, the DNA is TGCAGCGGGGCCGGTGAGCGGGAGGGCCTGAGGGAGACCCAGTACTTC.

This clonotype has only a few counts. V and J are TRBV10-3 and TRBJ1-1; possible D gene TRBD1, 5 bases. V dropped 6 bases and J dropped 0 bases, with 14 bases sitting between them. This CDR3 spans 15 amino acids. Germline-derived CDR1 and CDR2 are ENHRY and SYGVKD. CDR3: CAIRDPGYMNTEAFF. CDR3 DNA: TGTGCCATCAGGGATCCAGGGTATATGAACACTGAAGCTTTCTTT.

A few counts support this clonotype. J is TRBJ2-6 and V is TRBV6-6, with TRBD1 identical over 7 bases. Trimming cost V 2 bases and J 0 bases; bases outside gene matches: 16. The CDR3 runs 21 residues. In germline, CDR1 is MNHNY, CDR2 SVGAGI (reference sequence). The CDR3 DNA reads TGTGCCAGCAGTTACCCCAACCATGGGACAGCGGCCAGCTCTGGGGCCAACGTCCTGACTTTC. It translates to CASSYPNHGTAASSGANVLTF.

The rearrangement uses TRBV28 and TRBJ2-2, with TRBD1 as a possible D gene (6 bases). Trimming stripped 5 bases from V and 4 bases from J, with 14 bases between. Germline CDR1 is MDHEN and CDR2 is SYDVKM. The CDR3 is 15 amino acids. The chain's CDR3 is CASSPQGWVTGELFF. Written as DNA, the CDR3 is TGTGCCAGCAGTCCCCAGGGGTGGGTCACCGGGGAGCTGTTTTTT.

There are many counts of this clonotype. The rearrangement links TRBV6-2 or TRBV6-3 to TRBJ2-2; the match to TRBD1 covers 8 bases. This CDR3 comprises 13 residues. The junction had 5 bases not matched to a gene; V was cut back by 6 bases and J by 8 bases. Germline V gene lookup returns CDR1 MNHEY and CDR2 SVGEGT. DNA of the CDR3: TGTGCCAGCAGACGCCAGGGGGCTGGGGAGCTGTTTTTT. It specifies CASRRQGAGELFF.

The chain recombines TRBV9 with TRBJ2-4; D is possibly TRBD2 (5 bases). The CDR3 consists of 14 residues. The ends were cut back, 6 bases at V and 9 bases at J, with 19 bases in the middle. CDR1 is SGDLS, CDR2 YYNGEE, per germline. CDR3 region: CASTLGRGFTIQYF. The CDR3 nucleotides are TGTGCCAGCACCTTAGGGAGAGGGTTTACCATTCAGTACTTC.

This clonotype was detected many times. CDR3 nucleotide sequence: TGTGCCAGCAGTTTGGGTAGCGGGAGTCCTACAGATACGCAGTATTTT. Encoded protein: CASSLGSGSPTDTQYF. The J gene is TRBJ2-3, the V gene TRBV28, with 9 bases fitting TRBD2. The CDR3 covers 16 residues. The V gene end was trimmed by 3 bases and the J gene end by 3 bases; junction bases not matched to a gene: 7. From germline, CDR1 is MDHEN and CDR2 SYDVKM.

This clonotype was found many times. This chain links TRBV3-1 with TRBJ2-7; D not certain. There are 16 residues in the CDR3. With 0 bases removed from V and 4 bases from J, the gap between germline ends came to 16 bases. Germline-derived CDR1 and CDR2 are LGHDT and YNNKEL (reference sequence). CDR3 region: CASSQEVWVRIYEQYF. CDR3 nucleotides: TGTGCCAGCAGCCAAGAAGTGTGGGTCAGGATTTACGAGCAGTACTTC.

The sample holds a few counts of this clonotype. This sequence joins TRBV2 and TRBJ1-5; 11 bases match TRBD1. The germline CDR1 and CDR2 sequences are SNHLY and FYNNEI. Trimming at V came to 6 bases and at J to 5 bases, leaving 0 bases not matched to a gene. The CDR3 consists of 13 residues. The CDR3 here is CASRGQGDQPQHF. The CDR3 nucleotides are TGTGCCAGCAGGGGACAGGGGGATCAGCCCCAGCATTTT. Based on the CDR3 plus reference TRBV2 and TRBJ1-5, the full variable domain is EPEVTQTPSHQVTQMGQEVILRCVPISNHLYFYWYRQILGQKVEFLVSFYNNEISEKSEIFDDQFSVERPDGSNFTLKIRSTKLEDSAMYFCASRGQGDQPQHFGDGTRLSIL.

The chain joins TRBV19 to TRBJ1-2; D not certain. Trimming removed 4 bases from V and 1 base from J, with 16 bases in between. Germline-derived CDR1 and CDR2 are LNHDA and SQIVND (reference sequence). The CDR3 totals 16 residues. CDR3 amino acids: CASSSSRWEYNYGYTF. As DNA, the CDR3 is TGTGCCAGTAGTAGCTCGCGGTGGGAGTATAACTATGGCTACACCTTC.

This CDR3 reads CASVKGSPIGGELFF. The CDR3 region has the DNA TGTGCCAGCGTTAAGGGATCCCCAATTGGCGGGGAGCTGTTTTTT. The chain uses TRBV6-1 and TRBJ2-2; D ambiguous. V was clipped by 8 bases and J by 7 bases, with 20 bases between them. Germline loops: CDR1 MNHNS, CDR2 SASEGT. This CDR3 region has 15 residues.

The J gene is TRBJ2-1, the V gene TRBV7-2; 9 nucleotides align to TRBD2. CDR1 and CDR2 (germline): SGHTA, FQGNSA. CDR3 length: 15 amino acids. V lost 6 bases to trimming and J lost 4 bases; unmatched junction nucleotides: 7. The CDR3 loop is CASRLRREGYNEQFF. DNA for the CDR3: TGTGCCAGCAGGTTGAGGCGGGAGGGGTACAATGAGCAGTTCTTC.

This chain links TRBV7-9 with TRBJ1-6; no reliable D call. Germline V lookup: CDR1 SEHNR, CDR2 FQNEAQ (reference sequence). Trimming removed 3 bases from V and 10 bases from J, with 7 bases in between. This CDR3 contains 12 residues. The CDR3 sequence is CASSFEGSPLHF. CDR3 in DNA: TGTGCCAGCAGCTTTGAAGGGTCACCCCTCCACTTT.

This clonotype was counted at least ten times. The gene calls are TRBV3-1 and TRBJ1-6, with D unclear. CDR3 length: 15 amino acids. V lost 1 base, J lost 7 bases, and 11 bases lay in between. Per germline, CDR1 LGHDT and CDR2 YNNKEL (reference sequence). CDR3 DNA: TGTGCCAGCAGCCAAGCACAGAGCTTCAATTCACCCCTCCACTTT. It is translated as CASSQAQSFNSPLHF.

This clonotype was counted a few times. The chain is built from TRBV24-1 and TRBJ2-1; D remains ambiguous. The CDR3 loop spans 14 amino acids. V was pared by 0 bases and J by 5 bases, with 7 bases between. Germline CDR1 KGHDR, CDR2 SFDVKD. The CDR3, as DNA: TGTGCCACCAGTGATTTGAATTGGAACAATGAGCAGTTCTTC. Encoded protein: CATSDLNWNNEQFF.

This clonotype appeared a few times. Here the CDR3 reads CASSSRLAVMLNEQFF. The CDR3 DNA reads TGTGCCAGCAGCTCTAGACTAGCGGTTATGTTGAATGAGCAGTTCTTC. The rearrangement joins TRBV7-3 to TRBJ2-1, with 9 bases aligning to TRBD2. Trimming removed 4 bases from V and 7 bases from J; junction bases left unmatched: 11. The CDR3 is 16 residues long. The germline V gene encodes CDR1 SGHTA and CDR2 FQGTGA.

This clonotype is a singleton in its sample. The chain uses TRBV11-2 and TRBJ1-2, with D tentatively TRBD1 (5 bases). This CDR3 comprises 14 residues. Germline values: CDR1 SGHAT, CDR2 FQNNGV. V was trimmed by 5 bases and J by 4 bases, leaving 14 bases between them. The CDR3 DNA reads TGTGCCAGCAGCCCGGACGGACAAACCTATGGCTACACCTTC. It translates to CASSPDGQTYGYTF.

The chain joins TRBV6-1 to TRBJ2-1; D call uncertain. V dropped 8 bases and J dropped 0 bases, with 17 bases sitting between them. Germline values: CDR1 MNHNS, CDR2 SASEGT. The CDR3 sequence is 16 residues long. CDR3 protein: CASYLSRRSSYNEQFF. CDR3 nucleotides: TGTGCCAGCTATCTTTCCCGACGGAGCTCCTACAATGAGCAGTTCTTC.

The chain links TRBV7-9 to TRBJ1-3; D perhaps matches TRBD1 (5 bases). Trimming cost V 5 bases and J 1 base, with 9 bases left between them. There are 14 residues in the CDR3. Germline loops: CDR1 SEHNR, CDR2 FQNEAQ (reference sequence). This CDR3 reads CASSLRDSGNTIYF. The CDR3 DNA reads as TGTGCCAGCAGCCTCAGGGATTCTGGAAACACCATATATTTT.

This clonotype was observed at least ten times. V is TRBV7-9 and J is TRBJ2-7; the D gene is possibly TRBD2 (6 bases). The CDR3 totals 14 residues. Per the germline V gene, CDR1 is SEHNR and CDR2 is FQNEAQ (reference sequence). Trimming pared 4 bases from V and 4 bases from J, leaving 14 bases between. CDR3 in amino acids: CASSSRLGPYEQYF. The CDR3 region has the DNA TGTGCCAGCAGCTCAAGACTAGGACCATACGAGCAGTACTTC.

This clonotype was seen a few times. The chain combines TRBV27 with TRBJ2-2; D may correspond to TRBD1 or TRBD2 (6 bases each). The CDR3 runs to 16 residues. Germline V lookup: CDR1 MNHEY, CDR2 SMNVEV (reference sequence). V lost 5 bases and J lost 4, with 17 bases in between. CDR3: CASSAGWGAVTGELFF. The CDR3 coding sequence is TGTGCCAGCAGTGCCGGGTGGGGGGCGGTCACCGGGGAGCTGTTTTTT.

This clonotype was counted between two and nine times. V and J are TRBV7-9 and TRBJ1-2; D not resolved. CDR3 length: 16 amino acids. Trimming took 0 bases from V and 4 from J, leaving 15 bases between them. CDR1 is SEHNR and CDR2 is FQNEAQ in the germline V gene (reference sequence). The CDR3 region has the DNA TGTGCCAGCAGCTTAGCGCAAGAGGTCTTTGGCTATGGCTACACCTTC. This gives the protein CASSLAQEVFGYGYTF. The complete variable domain, with remaining parts taken from reference TRBV7-9 and TRBJ1-2, reads DTGVSQNPRHKITKRGQNVTFRCDPISEHNRLYWYRQTLGQGPEFLTYFQNEAQLEKSRLLSDRFSAERPKGSFSTLEIQRTEQGDSAMYLCASSLAQEVFGYGYTFGSGTRLTVV.

This clonotype was seen ten or more times. V is TRBV20-1 and J is TRBJ1-1; D is possibly TRBD1 (6 bases). V lost 2 bases and J lost 1, with 17 bases in between. The CDR3 totals 16 residues. Germline-derived CDR1 and CDR2 are DFQATT and SNEGSKA (reference sequence). CDR3 DNA: TGCAGTGCTAGACCCCGAGGCGGGACACAGAACACTGAAGCTTTCTTT. Its protein is CSARPRGGTQNTEAFF.

The gene calls are TRBV4-2 and TRBJ2-2; 9 bases match TRBD2. Germline CDR1 LGHNA, CDR2 YNFKEQ. This CDR3 is 19 amino acids long. The V gene end was trimmed by 1 base and the J gene end by 1 base; junction bases not matched to a gene: 10. As DNA, the CDR3 is TGTGCCAGCAGCCAAGGAGATCTACTAGCGGGCAAGAACACCGGGGAGCTGTTTTTT. Translated, it gives CASSQGDLLAGKNTGELFF.

As to this clonotype: One end of the junction does not line up with germline, which may come from a read error. The rearrangement uses TRBV20-1 and TRBJ2-1, with D possibly called TRBD1 or TRBD2 (5 bases each). The CDR3 covers 15 residues. Germline V gene sequence: CDR1 DFQATT, CDR2 SNEGSKA (reference sequence). This CDR3 is CSARGADTKHNEQFF. The DNA of the CDR3 is TGCAGTGCCAGAGGGGCTGATACAAAACACAATGAGCAGTTCTTC.

This clonotype was observed a few times. This chain links TRBV10-3 with TRBJ2-7; 8 bases agree with TRBD2. Germline CDR1 reads ENHRY; CDR2 reads SYGVKD. The CDR3 consists of 13 residues. Trimming took 0 bases from V and 7 from J; bases not matched to a gene: 2. CDR3 residues: CAISESTSVEQYF. The CDR3 coding sequence is TGTGCCATCAGTGAGTCGACTAGCGTTGAGCAGTACTTC.

This clonotype showed up many times. The J gene is TRBJ1-1, the V gene TRBV2, with a weak D call TRBD1 (6 bases). Germline CDR1 is SNHLY and CDR2 is FYNNEI. Trimming took 8 bases from V and 11 from J, leaving 15 bases between them. The CDR3 extends over 11 amino acids. In nucleotides, the CDR3 is TGTGCCAGCGCTCCGGGGGGCCTCGCTTTCTTT. Translation: CASAPGGLAFF.